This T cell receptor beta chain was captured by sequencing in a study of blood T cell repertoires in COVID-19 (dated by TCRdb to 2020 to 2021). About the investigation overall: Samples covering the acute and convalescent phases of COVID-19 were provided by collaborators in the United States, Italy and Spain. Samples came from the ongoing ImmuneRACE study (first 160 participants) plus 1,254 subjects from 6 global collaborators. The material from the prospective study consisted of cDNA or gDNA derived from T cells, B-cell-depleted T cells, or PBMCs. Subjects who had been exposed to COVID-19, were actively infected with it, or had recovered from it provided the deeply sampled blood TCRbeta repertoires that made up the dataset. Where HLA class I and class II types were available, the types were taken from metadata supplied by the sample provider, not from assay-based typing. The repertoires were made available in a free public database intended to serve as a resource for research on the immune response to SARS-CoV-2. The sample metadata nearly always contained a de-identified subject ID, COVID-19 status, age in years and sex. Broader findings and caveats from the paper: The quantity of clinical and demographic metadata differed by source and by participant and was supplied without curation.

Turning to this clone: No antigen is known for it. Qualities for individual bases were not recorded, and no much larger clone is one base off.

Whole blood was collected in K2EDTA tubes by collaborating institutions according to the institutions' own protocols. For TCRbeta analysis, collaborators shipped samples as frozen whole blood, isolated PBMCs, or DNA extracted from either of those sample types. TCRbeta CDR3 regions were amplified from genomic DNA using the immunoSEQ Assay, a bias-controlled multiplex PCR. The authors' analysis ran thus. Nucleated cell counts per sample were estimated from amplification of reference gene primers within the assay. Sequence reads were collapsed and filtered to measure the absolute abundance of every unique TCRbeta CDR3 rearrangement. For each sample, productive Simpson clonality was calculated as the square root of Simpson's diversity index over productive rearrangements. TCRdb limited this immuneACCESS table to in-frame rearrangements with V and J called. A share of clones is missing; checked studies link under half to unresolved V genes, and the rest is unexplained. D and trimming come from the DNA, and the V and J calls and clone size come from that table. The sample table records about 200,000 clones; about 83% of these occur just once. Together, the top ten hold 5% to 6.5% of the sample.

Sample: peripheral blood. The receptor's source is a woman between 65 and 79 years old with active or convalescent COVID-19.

The DNA sequence is given as TGTGCCAGCAGTATCCAGGGGGTAAATGAAAAACTGTTTTTT. The translation is CASSIQGVNEKLFF. The chain joins TRBV28 to TRBJ1-4; 7 middle bases align to TRBD1. For CDR1 and CDR2, the germline V gene lists MDHEN and SYDVKM. At the junction V is shortened by 5 bases and J by 5 bases; bases outside the gene matches: 5. From the cysteine through the phenylalanine, the CDR3 covers 14 amino acids. Of all the DNA, just the CDR3 is kept, 42 bases in frame from base 1.